In this sample, the clone carrying this T cell receptor (beta chain) turned up a few times. Its antigen remains unknown. This sample was taken from a study of T cell responses to AZD1222 COVID-19 vaccine. Only in-frame clones appear in the TCRdb table, and some are missing; sequencing was by immunoSEQ multiplex PCR. The sample holds 75,000 to 90,000 clones; roughly nine tenths are singletons and the top ten take 4% to 5.5%. The CDR3 has 15 residues. Unmatched junction bases numbered 4, after V lost 6 bases and J lost 0 bases. In germline, CDR1 is ENHRY, CDR2 SYGVKD. Overall study findings and caveats: Increased Spike-specific TCR breadth and depth were observed after two AZD1222 doses. Baseline serology detected seropositivity in only six or seven AZD1222 recipients. Reportedly, close to half of spike-specific TCRs are directed against unmutated variant regions. Donors in the cohort were predominantly white British and more often female, and clonal diversity was possibly underestimated.

The sequence derives from an adult who received the AZD1222 COVID-19 vaccine. The V gene is TRBV10-3, the J gene TRBJ2-3, with 9 bases that match TRBD2. This material consisted of peripheral blood, taken 28 days after the second AZD1222 dose. The CDR3 spells CAIRSTSGSTDTQYF. The DNA of the CDR3 is TGTGCCATCAGGTCCACTAGCGGGAGCACAGATACGCAGTATTTT.